Each of the 10 T cell receptor beta chains below was sequenced from the same sample in a study of T cell repertoires in cytomegalovirus infection. TCRdb re-called the reads with MiXCR, one entry per CDR3 protein. The top ten hold around 12% of the sample, which has 650,000 to 900,000 distinct CDR3 sequences, 30% to 35% seen once. The antigens for these receptors are not known. Sequencing was performed on cultured CD8+ T cells from PBMCs, taken from culture after CMV antigen stimulation. Receptors originate from a human donor in good health (CMV status not recorded). Some clones in this sample may be carry-over from other donors' samples.

J is TRBJ1-2 and V is TRBV7-3, with TRBD1 matching 8 bases. The CDR3 contains 14 residues. Unmatched junction bases numbered 5, after V lost 3 bases and J lost 5 bases. Germline V lookup: CDR1 SGHTA, CDR2 FQGTGA. The CDR3 protein is CASSLAGGEYGYTF. As DNA, the CDR3 is TGTGCCAGCAGCTTGGCAGGGGGCGAGTATGGCTACACCTTC.

This clonotype occurred a few times. The chain joins TRBV11-2 to TRBJ1-5, with a possible D match to TRBD1 (5 bases). V was shortened by 4 bases and J by 9 bases, with 13 bases between the two germline ends. The CDR3 is 13 residues long. CDR1 SGHAT and CDR2 FQNNGV come from the germline V gene. This chain's CDR3 is CASSSPWGGPQHF. The CDR3 bases are TGTGCCAGCAGCTCCCCCTGGGGGGGGCCCCAGCATTTT. Based on the CDR3 plus reference TRBV11-2 and TRBJ1-5, the full variable domain is EAGVAQSPRYKIIEKRQSVAFWCNPISGHATLYWYQQILGQGPKLLIQFQNNGVVDDSQLPKDRFSAERLKGVDSTLKIQPAKLEDSAVYLCASSSPWGGPQHFGDGTRLSIL.

V is TRBV11-2 and J is TRBJ2-6, with 9 positions matching TRBD1. Germline CDR1 is SGHAT and CDR2 is FQNNGV. V dropped 2 bases and J dropped 1; count of bases not matched to a gene: 15. There are 21 residues in the CDR3. For the CDR3, the DNA is TGTGCCAGCAGCTTACCCCGGGACAGGGCCCCCAAGGGGTCTGGGGCCAACGTCCTGACTTTC. Amino acid sequence: CASSLPRDRAPKGSGANVLTF.

The CDR3 is CASSYSLGGSGELFF. The DNA for the CDR3 is TGTGCCAGCAGTTACTCCCTGGGGGGCAGCGGGGAGCTGTTTTTT. The chain employs TRBV6-2 or TRBV6-3 and TRBJ2-2; tentatively, D is TRBD1 or TRBD2 (6 bases each). Per germline, CDR1 MNHEY and CDR2 SVGEGT. This CDR3 contains 15 residues. V was cut by 0 bases and J by 7 bases, with 12 bases left in between.

The sample holds one count of this clonotype. J is TRBJ2-2 and V is TRBV2; weak D call: TRBD2 (6 bases). CDR1 SNHLY and CDR2 FYNNEI come from the germline V gene. V gave up 8 bases and J gave up 4 bases, with 11 bases separating them. This CDR3 is 13 amino acids long. The CDR3 protein is CASVSGVTGELFF. CDR3 DNA sequence: TGTGCCAGCGTCTCGGGGGTCACCGGGGAGCTGTTTTTT.

The chain carries TRBV5-6 and TRBJ2-1, with 8 bases that match TRBD2. The CDR3 is 17 amino acids. The V and J ends lost 3 bases and 3 bases, in that order; junction bases with no gene match: 11. Germline CDR1 and CDR2: SGHDT and YYEEEE. CDR3 sequence (DNA): TGTGCCAGCAGCTCCGTGGCCAGCGGGGGCTACTACAATGAGCAGTTCTTC. This gives the protein CASSSVASGGYYNEQFF.

This chain links TRBV7-9 with TRBJ2-7; 9 bases map to TRBD1. The ends lost 5 bases at V and 5 bases at J; junction bases unmatched: 10. Germline assignment: CDR1 SEHNR and CDR2 FQNEAQ (reference sequence). This CDR3 contains 15 residues. The CDR3: CASSPGTGFNHEQYF. The DNA of the CDR3 is TGTGCCAGCAGCCCCGGGACAGGGTTCAACCACGAGCAGTACTTC.

This chain uses TRBV27 with TRBJ2-5, with D perhaps TRBD1 (5 bases). This CDR3 contains 16 residues. Trimming removed 4 bases from V and 3 bases from J, with 18 bases in between. In germline, CDR1 is MNHEY, CDR2 SMNVEV (reference sequence). Here the CDR3 reads CASSSSGSSIKETQYF. CDR3 bases: TGTGCCAGCAGTTCCTCAGGGTCGTCCATTAAAGAGACCCAGTACTTC.

The CDR3 sequence is CASSPDGNQFF. The CDR3 DNA sequence: TGTGCCAGCAGCCCAGATGGCAACCAGTTCTTC. J is TRBJ2-1 and V is TRBV6-5; D is unresolved. Trimming cost V 6 bases and J 13 bases, with 13 bases left between them. CDR1 and CDR2 from the germline V gene are MNHEY and SVGAGI. CDR3 length equals 11 residues.

This clonotype was found many times. V is TRBV4-2 and J is TRBJ1-4; 8 bases fit TRBD1. Germline V gene lookup returns CDR1 LGHNA and CDR2 YNFKEQ. J gave up 7 bases and V 0 bases, and 7 bases lay outside the gene matches. The CDR3 runs to 16 residues. CDR3 nucleotides: TGTGCCAGCAGCCAAGATCCCGGACAGGGTGGTGAAAAACTGTTTTTT. As protein: CASSQDPGQGGEKLFF.